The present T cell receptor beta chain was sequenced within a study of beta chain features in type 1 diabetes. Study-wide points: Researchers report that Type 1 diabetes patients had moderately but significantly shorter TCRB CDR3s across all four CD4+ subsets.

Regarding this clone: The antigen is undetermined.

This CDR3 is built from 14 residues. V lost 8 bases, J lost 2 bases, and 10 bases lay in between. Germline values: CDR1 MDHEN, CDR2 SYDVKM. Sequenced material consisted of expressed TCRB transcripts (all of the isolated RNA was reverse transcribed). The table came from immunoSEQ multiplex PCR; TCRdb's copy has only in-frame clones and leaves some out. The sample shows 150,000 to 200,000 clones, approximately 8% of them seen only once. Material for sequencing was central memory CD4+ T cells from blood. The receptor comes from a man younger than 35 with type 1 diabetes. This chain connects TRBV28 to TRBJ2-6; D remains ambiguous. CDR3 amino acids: CASGTSAGANVLTF. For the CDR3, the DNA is TGTGCCAGCGGTACATCCGCTGGGGCCAACGTCCTGACTTTC.